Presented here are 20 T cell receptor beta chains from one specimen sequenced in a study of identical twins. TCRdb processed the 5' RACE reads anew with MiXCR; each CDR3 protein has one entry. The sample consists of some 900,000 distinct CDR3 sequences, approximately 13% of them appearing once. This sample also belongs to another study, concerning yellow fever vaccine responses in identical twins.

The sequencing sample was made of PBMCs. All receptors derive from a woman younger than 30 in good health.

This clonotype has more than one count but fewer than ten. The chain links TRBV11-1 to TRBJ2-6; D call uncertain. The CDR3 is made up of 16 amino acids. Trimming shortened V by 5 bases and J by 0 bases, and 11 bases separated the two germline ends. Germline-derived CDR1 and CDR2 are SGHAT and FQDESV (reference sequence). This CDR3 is CASSLSISSGANVLTF. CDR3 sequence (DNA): TGTGCCAGCAGCCTTTCAATTAGCTCTGGGGCCAACGTCCTGACTTTC.

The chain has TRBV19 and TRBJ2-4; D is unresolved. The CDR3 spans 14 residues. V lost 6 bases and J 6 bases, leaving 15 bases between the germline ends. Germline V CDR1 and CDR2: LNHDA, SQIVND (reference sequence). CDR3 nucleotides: TGTGCCAGTAGGCCCCCCACTTTACGAAACATTCAGTACTTC. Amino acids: CASRPPTLRNIQYF. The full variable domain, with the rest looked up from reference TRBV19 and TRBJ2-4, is DGGITQSPKYLFRKEGQNVTLSCEQNLNHDAMYWYRQDPGQGLRLIYYSQIVNDFQKGDIAEGYSVSREKKESFPLTVTSAQKNPTAFYLCASRPPTLRNIQYFGAGTRLSVL.

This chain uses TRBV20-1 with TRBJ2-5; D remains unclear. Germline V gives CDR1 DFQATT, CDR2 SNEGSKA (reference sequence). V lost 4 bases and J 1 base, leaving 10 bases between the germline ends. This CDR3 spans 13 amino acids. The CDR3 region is CSATGRRQETQYF. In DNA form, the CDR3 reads TGCAGTGCTACCGGACGTCGCCAAGAGACCCAGTACTTC.

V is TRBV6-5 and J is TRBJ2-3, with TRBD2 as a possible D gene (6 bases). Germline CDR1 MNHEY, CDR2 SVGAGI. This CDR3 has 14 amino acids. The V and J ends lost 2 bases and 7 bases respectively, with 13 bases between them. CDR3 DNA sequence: TGTGCCAGCAGTTACGAGGGACTGCACAATACGCAGTATTTT. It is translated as CASSYEGLHNTQYF.

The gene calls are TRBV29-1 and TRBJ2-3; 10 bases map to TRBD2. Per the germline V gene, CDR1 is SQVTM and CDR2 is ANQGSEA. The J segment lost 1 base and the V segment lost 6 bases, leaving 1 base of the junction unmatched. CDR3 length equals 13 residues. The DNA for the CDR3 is TGCAGCGTCGGGACTAGCGGCACAGATACGCAGTATTTT. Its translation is CSVGTSGTDTQYF.

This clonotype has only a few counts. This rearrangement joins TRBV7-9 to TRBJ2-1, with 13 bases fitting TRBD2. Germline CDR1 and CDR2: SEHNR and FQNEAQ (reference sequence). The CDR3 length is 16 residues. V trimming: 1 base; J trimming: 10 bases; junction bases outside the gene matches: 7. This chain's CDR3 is CASSLEGLAGRGEQFF. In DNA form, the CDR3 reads TGTGCCAGCAGCTTAGAGGGACTAGCGGGAAGAGGGGAGCAGTTCTTC.

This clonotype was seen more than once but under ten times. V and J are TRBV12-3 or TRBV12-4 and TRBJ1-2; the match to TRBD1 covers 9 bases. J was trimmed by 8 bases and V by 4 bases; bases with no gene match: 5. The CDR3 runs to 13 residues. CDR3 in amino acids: CASSSGQGSGYTF. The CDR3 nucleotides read TGTGCCAGCAGTTCGGGACAGGGAAGCGGCTACACCTTC.

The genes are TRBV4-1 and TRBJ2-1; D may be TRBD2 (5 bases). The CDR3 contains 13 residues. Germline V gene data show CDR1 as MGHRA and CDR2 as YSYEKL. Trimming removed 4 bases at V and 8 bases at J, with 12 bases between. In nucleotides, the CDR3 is TGCGCCAGCAGCCGCACTTCTAGCTATGAGCAGTTCTTC. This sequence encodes CASSRTSSYEQFF.

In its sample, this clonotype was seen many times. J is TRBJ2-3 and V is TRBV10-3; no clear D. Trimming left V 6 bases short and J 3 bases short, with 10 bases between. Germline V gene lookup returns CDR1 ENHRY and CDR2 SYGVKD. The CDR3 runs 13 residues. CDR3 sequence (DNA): TGTGCCATCAGCCCGAAAAGAACAGATACGCAGTATTTT. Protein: CAISPKRTDTQYF.

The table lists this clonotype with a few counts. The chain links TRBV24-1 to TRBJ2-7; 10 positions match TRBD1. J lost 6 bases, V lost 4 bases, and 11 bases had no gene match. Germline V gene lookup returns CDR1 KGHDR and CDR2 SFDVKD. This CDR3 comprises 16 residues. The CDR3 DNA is TGTGCCACCAGTGACGGCCGGGACAGGGGTCGTACCGAGCAGTACTTC. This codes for CATSDGRDRGRTEQYF.

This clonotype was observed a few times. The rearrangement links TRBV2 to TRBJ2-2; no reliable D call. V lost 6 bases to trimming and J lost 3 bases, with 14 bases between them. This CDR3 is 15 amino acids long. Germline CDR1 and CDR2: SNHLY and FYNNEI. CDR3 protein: CASSPDTAYTGELFF. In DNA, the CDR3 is TGTGCCAGCAGCCCCGATACAGCCTACACCGGGGAGCTGTTTTTT.

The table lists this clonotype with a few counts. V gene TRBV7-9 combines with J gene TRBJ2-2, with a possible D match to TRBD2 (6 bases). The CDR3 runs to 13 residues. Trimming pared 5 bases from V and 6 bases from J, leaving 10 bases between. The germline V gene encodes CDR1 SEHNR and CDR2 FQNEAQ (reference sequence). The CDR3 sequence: CASSQRESGELFF. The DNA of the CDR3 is TGTGCCAGCAGCCAACGGGAGTCCGGGGAGCTGTTTTTT.

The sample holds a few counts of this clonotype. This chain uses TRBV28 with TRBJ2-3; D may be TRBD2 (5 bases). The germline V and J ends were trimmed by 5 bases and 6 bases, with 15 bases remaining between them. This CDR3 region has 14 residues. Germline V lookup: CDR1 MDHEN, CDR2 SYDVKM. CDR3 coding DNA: TGTGCCAGCAGTGAAGGACGGGATAGGGATACGCAGTATTTT. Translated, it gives CASSEGRDRDTQYF. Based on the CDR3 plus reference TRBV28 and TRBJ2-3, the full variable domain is DVKVTQSSRYLVKRTGEKVFLECVQDMDHENMFWYRQDPGLGLRLIYFSYDVKMKEKGDIPEGYSVSREKKERFSLILESASTNQTSMYLCASSEGRDRDTQYFGPGTRLTVL.

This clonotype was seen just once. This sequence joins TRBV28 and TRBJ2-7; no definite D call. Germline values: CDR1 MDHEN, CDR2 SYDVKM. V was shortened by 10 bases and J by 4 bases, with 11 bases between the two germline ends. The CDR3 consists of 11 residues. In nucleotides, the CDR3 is TGTGCCACCCAAAGAGCTTACGAGCAGTACTTC. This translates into CATQRAYEQYF.

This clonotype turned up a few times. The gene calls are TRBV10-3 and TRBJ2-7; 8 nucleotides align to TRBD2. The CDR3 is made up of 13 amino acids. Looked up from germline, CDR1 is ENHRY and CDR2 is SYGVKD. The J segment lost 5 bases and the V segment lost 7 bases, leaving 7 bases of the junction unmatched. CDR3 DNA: TGTGCCATCAAAGAGCGGGAGAAAGACGAGCAGTACTTC. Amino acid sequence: CAIKEREKDEQYF.

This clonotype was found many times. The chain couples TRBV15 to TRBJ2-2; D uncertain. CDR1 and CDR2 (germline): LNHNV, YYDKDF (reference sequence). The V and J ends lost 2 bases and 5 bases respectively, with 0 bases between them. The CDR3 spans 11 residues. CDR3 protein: CATSRTGELFF. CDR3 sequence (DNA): TGTGCCACCAGCAGAACCGGGGAGCTGTTTTTT. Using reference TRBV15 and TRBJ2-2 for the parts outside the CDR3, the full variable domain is DAMVIQNPRYQVTQFGKPVTLSCSQTLNHNVMYWYQQKSSQAPKLLFHYYDKDFNNEADTPDNFQSRRPNTSFCFLDIRSPGLGDTAMYLCATSRTGELFFGEGSRLTVL.

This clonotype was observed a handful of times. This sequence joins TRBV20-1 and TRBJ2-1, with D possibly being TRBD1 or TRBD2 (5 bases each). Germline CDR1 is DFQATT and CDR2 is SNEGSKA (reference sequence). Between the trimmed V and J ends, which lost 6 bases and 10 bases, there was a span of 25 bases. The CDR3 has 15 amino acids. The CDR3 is CSARGPRASSPEQFF. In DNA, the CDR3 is TGCAGTGCCCGGGGCCCCAGAGCAAGTTCGCCGGAGCAGTTCTTC.

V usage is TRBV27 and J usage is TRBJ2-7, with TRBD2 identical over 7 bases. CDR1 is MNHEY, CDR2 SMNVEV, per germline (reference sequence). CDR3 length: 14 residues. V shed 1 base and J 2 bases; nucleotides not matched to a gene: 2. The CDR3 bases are TGTGCCAGCAGTTTATATCGGGGGGCCTACGAGCAGTACGTC. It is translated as CASSLYRGAYEQYV.

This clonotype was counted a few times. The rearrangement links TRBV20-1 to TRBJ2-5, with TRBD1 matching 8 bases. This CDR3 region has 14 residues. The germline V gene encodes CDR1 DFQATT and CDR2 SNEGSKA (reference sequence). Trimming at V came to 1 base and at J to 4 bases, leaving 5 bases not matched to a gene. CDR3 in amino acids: CSARVQGAGETQYF. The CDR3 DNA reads TGCAGTGCTAGAGTGCAGGGGGCTGGAGAGACCCAGTACTTC.

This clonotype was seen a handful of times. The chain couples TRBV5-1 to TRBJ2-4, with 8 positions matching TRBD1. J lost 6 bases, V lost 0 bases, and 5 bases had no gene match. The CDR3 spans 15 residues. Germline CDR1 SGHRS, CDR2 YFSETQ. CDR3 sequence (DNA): TGCGCCAGCAGCTTGGAAACAGGGGGAGGAAACATTCAGTACTTC. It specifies CASSLETGGGNIQYF.